This record concerns one TCR beta chain sequence. This sample was included in a study of blood T cell repertoires in COVID-19. Overall study: Samples representing acute and convalescent COVID-19 were sourced from the United States, Italy and Spain. PBMCs, B-cell-depleted T cells, or T cells were the source of the cDNA or gDNA that made up the material.

The method was immunoSEQ multiplex PCR; TCRdb's version includes in-frame clones alone and lacks a portion of them. The sample consists of some 96,000 clones, 75% to 95% of them appearing once. Germline CDR1 is MNHNS and CDR2 is SASEGT. The CDR3 is 14 residues long. The ends were cut back, 1 base at V and 3 bases at J, with 10 bases in the middle. The sequence derives from a man in his 60s with acute or convalescent COVID-19. The J gene is TRBJ2-7, the V gene TRBV6-1, with TRBD2 as a possible D gene (6 bases). Material: peripheral blood. The CDR3 loop is CASSEGGLDYEQYF. In DNA form, the CDR3 reads TGTGCCAGCAGTGAAGGGGGACTTGACTACGAGCAGTACTTC.